The clone carrying this T cell receptor beta chain appeared a single time. Antigen: not known. Some clones are missing from TCRdb's copy, which holds only in-frame ones; the method was immunoSEQ multiplex PCR. Seen here are about 57,000 clones, around 78% observed once, and the top ten hold roughly 3.8%. The source of the sample is a study of siplizumab effects on memory and regulatory T cells. V was pared by 6 bases and J by 1 base, with 7 bases of the junction left unmatched. Germline CDR1 is SGHDT and CDR2 is YYEEEE. The CDR3 runs 14 residues. Study-level findings and limits: Roughly 80-97% of dividing CD4+ or CD8+ clones were without an attributable naive or memory phenotype.

This chain joins TRBV5-6 and TRBJ2-7, with 7 bases that match TRBD1. This clonotype was sampled from a human donor in good health. Sequenced sample: memory CD4+ T cells sorted from blood. The CDR3 is CASIRAGGSYEQYF. As DNA, the CDR3 is TGTGCCAGCATCCGGGCAGGGGGTTCCTACGAGCAGTACTTC.